This T cell receptor beta chain came from a study of shared clonotypes between healthy human individuals (dated by TCRdb to about 2020). For context, the study as a whole: The cohort included three men and a couple of women between 18 and 49 years of age. To estimate repertoire size and how much clonotypes are shared between individuals, the study performed deep sequencing of blood TCR repertoires from roughly five healthy adults. Leukapheresis yielded between about 0.9 and 10 billion PBMCs per donor. Per donor, three plates each were used for CD4 naive and CD4 memory, two for CD8 naive, and one for CD8 memory. To increase sequencing depth and limit assay-specific biases, TCR repertoire library preparation and sequencing were carried out by different laboratories using diverse techniques.

V lost 10 bases and J lost 6 bases; the stretch between them is 19 bases long. Its CDR3 holds 13 amino acids, cysteine through phenylalanine. Of all the DNA, just the CDR3 is kept, 39 bases in frame from base 1. Based on the germline V gene, the CDR1 and CDR2 sequences are ENHRY and SYGVKD. A word on this clone: It lacks a known antigen. Per-nucleotide qualities are absent, and no much larger clonotype sits a single base away.

The donors were healthy, HIV-negative adults with no recently reported acute infections or vaccinations. Only Caucasian adults living in Nashville, Tennessee, USA were represented among the donors. CD4+ T cells were enriched by magnetic negative selection, after which naive cells were positively selected on CD45RA and the negative fraction was taken as the memory subset. Blood was collected by leukapheresis, and PBMCs were isolated by Ficoll-Histopaque density gradient centrifugation and then cryopreserved in liquid nitrogen vapor phase. Purity and quantity of every magnetically sorted T cell population were checked by analytical flow cytometry. From each sorted fraction, genomic DNA was isolated and quantified by UV absorbance on a Nanodrop 2000c. Results the study describes overall, beyond this receptor: Rarefaction of sorted-subset datasets indicated incomplete sequencing despite the large sequencing depth. When a few donors were compared, the shared fraction of clonotypes was 5% to 6.5% for naive CD4, around 4% for naive CD8, 2.3% for memory CD4, and around 0.4% for memory CD8. Higher generation probabilities were observed for clonotypes shared by all four sorted-subset donors than for non-shared clonotypes. Sampling was restricted to blood, and TCR repertoires in tissue are likely to differ from TCR repertoires in blood. Based on pairwise subsampling, the degree of clonotype sharing among donors was expected to be affected by sequencing depth. The genetic and exposure-history diversity represented was limited by the small number of donors. Larger estimated clonotype richness was generally found for naive subsets than for memory subsets.

TCR CDR3 regions were amplified from genomic DNA by multiplex PCR using the deep immunoSEQ assay. Genomic DNA extracted from each cell subset was distributed evenly over all wells of several immunoSEQ 96-well plates, and each plate served as one replicate. For sorted subsets, each replicate PCR was loaded with 200 ng genomic DNA, equivalent to 25,000 to 35,000 T cell genomes. The purified libraries were quantified using a Qubit 3.0 fluorometer, sized with a Bioanalyzer 2100, and then quantified again using the KAPA Library Quantification kit. A separate single-read 150-cycle Illumina NextSeq 550 flow cell was used to sequence each immunoSEQ 96-well plate. In the authors' own workflow: Because the immunoSEQ output included only junctional sequences and no quality scores, the filtering could not be the same as the filtering used for full-length reads. To assign V/J genes and CDR3, sequences were annotated using PyIR, a Python wrapper for IgBLAST v1.9, with IMGT germline references. Any read was removed if the V/J assignment was weak (E-value above 1e-6), the CDR3 was missing, or the read contained stop codons, out-of-frame junctions, or ambiguous translated residues. A V3J clonotype was defined by an identical inferred V gene, J gene, and CDR3 amino acid sequence. Percentage overlap between repertoires was calculated by dividing the number of shared unique clonotypes by the size of the smaller repertoire. RTK rarefaction, the Chao1 estimator, and Recon v2.1 estimates of unobserved clonotypes were used to assess repertoire richness. Generation probabilities were computed with OLGA for all TCRbeta clonotypes obtained by the gDNA method from four donors. Sourced from immuneACCESS, this table was stored by TCRdb with only in-frame sequences that have V and J called. A share of the clones is absent; for the studies checked, an unresolved V gene accounts for under half, and the remainder has no known explanation. The V and J calls and clone size are taken from that table; D and trimming were inferred from the DNA. This sample gives 2 million to 2.5 million clones in total; 80% to 95% of them show up just once. The ten largest clones represent roughly 0.36% of the sample.

This receptor chain uses TRBV10-3 and TRBJ2-7; no D segment can be confidently identified. The clonotype was recovered from a young man in good health. Some clones in this sample may be carry-over from other donors' samples. Sequencing was performed on naive CD4+ T cells from PBMCs. The intended sense of this specimen's cell subset or site label: CD45RA+ positively selected. The CDR3 region: CATLDTPSVEQYF. At the DNA level, the sequence is TGTGCCACCCTAGACACCCCATCTGTCGAGCAGTACTTC.